One and the same sample provided the 29 T cell receptor beta chains below, sequenced in a study of blood T cell repertoires in COVID-19. The data were produced by immunoSEQ multiplex PCR, yet TCRdb's version contains in-frame clones alone and is incomplete. The data contain about 180,000 clones, 80% to 85% of them singletons. Sequencing used peripheral blood. Receptors were obtained from a woman over 75 with COVID-19, enrolled during active disease.

This chain joins TRBV4-1 and TRBJ2-1, with TRBD1 matching 7 bases. Trimming took 4 bases from V and 0 from J; bases not matched to a gene: 18. The CDR3 consists of 20 residues. Per the germline V gene, CDR1 is MGHRA and CDR2 is YSYEKL. CDR3 sequence (DNA): TGCGCCAGCAGCCCCTGGGGAACAGGGGCGCGCGGTACCTCCTACAATGAGCAGTTCTTC. Residues: CASSPWGTGARGTSYNEQFF.

The sample holds a few counts of this clone. The DNA for the CDR3 is TGTGCCAGCAGTGAATTATATCTCGGCTACGAGCAGTACTTC. As protein: CASSELYLGYEQYF. The J gene is TRBJ2-7, the V gene TRBV6-1, with D unclear. Germline V gives CDR1 MNHNS, CDR2 SASEGT. This CDR3 has 14 amino acids. The V end was cut by 2 bases, the J end by 3 bases, with 11 bases between.

The chain couples TRBV5-1 to TRBJ2-1; D may be TRBD1 (6 bases). The CDR3 length is 14 residues. Germline assignment: CDR1 SGHRS and CDR2 YFSETQ. The V end lost 1 base, the J end lost 5 bases, and 10 bases lay between the germline ends. This CDR3 reads CASSLLPGDNEQFF. The CDR3 DNA follows: TGCGCCAGCAGCTTGCTTCCAGGGGACAATGAGCAGTTCTTC.

CDR3 residues: CASSGGQGAYNEQFF. CDR3 DNA sequence: TGTGCCAGCAGTGGGGGACAGGGGGCTTACAATGAGCAGTTCTTC. This chain uses TRBV2 with TRBJ2-1; 12 bases match TRBD1. The germline V gene encodes CDR1 SNHLY and CDR2 FYNNEI. This CDR3 is 15 amino acids long. Germline trimming cut 4 bases from V and 4 bases from J; bases unmatched to any gene: 2.

There are a few counts of this clone. The chain couples TRBV4-2 to TRBJ2-7; possible D gene TRBD1, 6 bases. Trimming left V 4 bases short and J 2 bases short, with 18 bases between. Per germline, CDR1 LGHNA and CDR2 YNFKEQ. CDR3 length: 16 residues. CDR3: CASSPALQGFTYEQYF. Written as DNA, the CDR3 is TGTGCCAGCAGCCCCGCCCTACAGGGCTTTACCTACGAGCAGTACTTC.

This clone showed up just a few times. The V call is TRBV6-2 or TRBV6-3, the J call TRBJ1-1, with 8 nucleotides matching TRBD1. V was pared by 4 bases and J by 1 base, with 2 bases of the junction left unmatched. Germline assignment: CDR1 MNHEY and CDR2 SVGEGT. This CDR3 region has 14 residues. CDR3 amino acids: CASSLDRANTEAFF. The CDR3 region has the DNA TGTGCCAGCAGTTTGGACAGGGCGAACACTGAAGCTTTCTTT.

The rearrangement links TRBV5-6 to TRBJ1-3; no clear D. V was pared by 5 bases and J by 4 bases, with 7 bases between. The germline V gene encodes CDR1 SGHDT and CDR2 YYEEEE. The CDR3 covers 12 residues. CDR3 sequence reads: CASSRQGNTIYF. The DNA for the CDR3 is TGTGCCAGCAGTCGCCAGGGAAACACCATATATTTT.

This clone was counted a few times. The chain is built from TRBV7-2 and TRBJ1-2; TRBD1 matches 7 bases. The CDR3 contains 14 residues. The V segment lost 5 bases and the J segment 6 bases; nucleotides outside the gene matches: 9. Germline V lookup: CDR1 SGHTA, CDR2 FQGNSA. For the CDR3, the DNA is TGTGCCAGCAGCCCAGGACAGGCATTTAATGGCTACACCTTC. This codes for CASSPGQAFNGYTF.

Written as DNA, the CDR3 is TGTGCCAGCAGCTCTCACCCTGGACTAGCGGGGGGAGACTACAATGAGCAGTTCTTC. It specifies CASSSHPGLAGGDYNEQFF. The chain joins TRBV7-8 to TRBJ2-1; 14 bases align to TRBD2. The CDR3 loop spans 19 amino acids. Germline V lookup: CDR1 SGHVS, CDR2 FQNEAQ. The V segment lost 4 bases and the J segment 3 bases; nucleotides outside the gene matches: 11.

The table lists this clone with a few counts. The chain employs TRBV19 and TRBJ1-6, with 7 bases identical to TRBD1. The V segment lost 1 base and the J segment 8 bases; nucleotides outside the gene matches: 8. Per germline, CDR1 LNHDA and CDR2 SQIVND (reference sequence). The CDR3 has 16 residues. DNA for the CDR3: TGTGCCAGTAGTATAGTGGGGCTAGGGGGCGATTCACCCCTCCACTTT. It is translated as CASSIVGLGGDSPLHF.

J is TRBJ2-3 and V is TRBV4-1; 14 bases are a match to TRBD2. This CDR3 has 17 amino acids. Per germline, CDR1 MGHRA and CDR2 YSYEKL. With 3 bases clipped from V and 3 bases from J, the junction kept 5 bases outside the gene matches. The CDR3, as DNA: TGCGCCAGCAGCCAGACGGGACTAGCGGGGGCGACAGATACGCAGTATTTT. It encodes CASSQTGLAGATDTQYF.

This rearrangement joins TRBV20-1 to TRBJ2-7; possibly TRBD1 for D (5 bases). Trimming shortened V by 4 bases and J by 7 bases, and 11 bases separated the two germline ends. This CDR3 region has 11 residues. Germline CDR1 and CDR2: DFQATT and SNEGSKA (reference sequence). The CDR3 DNA follows: TGCAGTGCTAAAATAGGGGTTGAGCAGTACTTC. This codes for CSAKIGVEQYF.

The chain recombines TRBV6-1 with TRBJ1-1; no clear D. Trimming took off 2 bases at V and 1 base at J, with 8 bases between the two ends. This CDR3 region has 14 residues. The germline gives CDR1 MNHNS, CDR2 SASEGT. The CDR3 loop is CASSEYGSNTEAFF. The CDR3 coding sequence is TGTGCCAGCAGTGAATATGGCTCGAACACTGAAGCTTTCTTT.

In its sample, this clone was seen once. V gene TRBV6-2 or TRBV6-3 combines with J gene TRBJ1-2, with a possible D match to TRBD1 (5 bases). V dropped 2 bases and J dropped 4 bases, with 17 bases sitting between them. The length of the CDR3 is 16 residues. The V gene's germline CDR1 is MNHEY and CDR2 SVGEGT. CDR3 loop: CASSYGAAGLLYGYTF. The CDR3 DNA follows: TGTGCCAGCAGTTACGGCGCGGCAGGGCTACTCTATGGCTACACCTTC.

The V and J genes are TRBV6-1 and TRBJ2-7; tentatively, D is TRBD1 (7 bases). The germline gives CDR1 MNHNS, CDR2 SASEGT. The V and J ends lost 1 base and 2 bases respectively, with 9 bases between them. CDR3 size: 14 residues. DNA of the CDR3: TGTGCCAGCAGTGAAGGGAGGGGGCCCTACGAGCAGTACTTC. Its translation is CASSEGRGPYEQYF.

The CDR3 nucleotides read TGTGCCAGCAGCCAGGACAGGTGGGACTATGGCTACACCTTC. Protein sequence: CASSQDRWDYGYTF. The chain carries TRBV3-1 (or the pseudogene TRBV3-2) and TRBJ1-2, with 7 bases fitting TRBD1. Germline CDR1 reads LGHDT; CDR2 reads YNNKEL (reference sequence). V shed 3 bases, J shed 3 bases, and the junction held 4 bases outside the gene matches. The CDR3 covers 14 residues.

V and J are TRBV10-2 and TRBJ1-1; D call uncertain. V was cut by 3 bases and J by 3 bases, with 8 bases left in between. CDR1 and CDR2 (germline): WSHSY, SAAADI. This CDR3 has 13 residues. CDR3 region: CASSDQLDTEAFF. The CDR3 coding sequence is TGCGCCAGCAGTGACCAGTTGGACACTGAAGCTTTCTTT.

The chain employs TRBV5-1 and TRBJ2-5; the match to TRBD1 covers 9 bases. Germline trimming cut 4 bases from V and 5 bases from J; bases unmatched to any gene: 9. Germline CDR1 and CDR2: SGHRS and YFSETQ. The CDR3 has 15 amino acids. Here the CDR3 reads CASSPGQGSGETQYF. Here the CDR3 DNA reads TGCGCCAGCAGCCCAGGACAGGGGTCGGGCGAGACCCAGTACTTC.

This clone was seen once. One junction end does not reproduce the germline sequence, and a read error may be involved. This sequence joins TRBV2 and TRBJ2-7, with D uncertain. The CDR3 has 14 residues. Germline CDR1 is SNHLY and CDR2 is FYNNEI. CDR3 bases: TGTGCCAGCCGTGATTGGGCAGAGTCCTACGAGCAGTACTTC. This encodes CASRDWAESYEQYF.

This clone was seen just once. V usage is TRBV13 and J usage is TRBJ2-1; 8 nucleotides match TRBD1. Germline V gene sequence: CDR1 PRHDT, CDR2 FYEKMQ (reference sequence). V lost 4 bases and J lost 2; bases outside the gene matches: 4. The CDR3 extends over 15 amino acids. The CDR3 loop reads CASSSGTGAYNEQFF. The CDR3, as DNA: TGTGCCAGCAGCTCCGGGACAGGTGCCTACAATGAGCAGTTCTTC.

The V and J genes are TRBV19 and TRBJ1-1; possibly TRBD1 for D (5 bases). In germline, CDR1 is LNHDA, CDR2 SQIVND (reference sequence). The CDR3 is 14 residues long. Trimming took off 3 bases at V and 3 bases at J, with 11 bases between the two ends. The CDR3 here is CASSIRGGDTEAFF. The CDR3 coding sequence is TGTGCCAGTAGTATTAGGGGCGGGGACACTGAAGCTTTCTTT.

The chain uses TRBV6-5 and TRBJ2-7, with a weak D call TRBD2 (7 bases). Germline lookup yields CDR1 MNHEY and CDR2 SVGAGI. This CDR3 has 14 residues. V was cut by 2 bases and J by 6 bases, with 14 bases left in between. The CDR3 loop is CASSYGGRGREQYF. In DNA, the CDR3 is TGTGCCAGCAGTTACGGGGGGCGGGGGCGCGAGCAGTACTTC.

J is TRBJ1-1 and V is TRBV19; possibly TRBD1 for D (6 bases). Germline V gene sequence: CDR1 LNHDA, CDR2 SQIVND (reference sequence). Deletions cut 10 bases from V and 0 bases from J, with 15 bases between. The CDR3 is 14 residues long. Written as DNA, the CDR3 is TGTGCCACACAACTACAGGGCTTGAACACTGAAGCTTTCTTT. It yields the protein CATQLQGLNTEAFF.

This chain uses TRBV18 with TRBJ2-5; TRBD2 might be the D (5 bases). Germline-derived CDR1 and CDR2 are KGHSH and LQKENI. Trimming cost V 0 bases and J 3 bases, with 5 bases left between them. The CDR3 has 13 amino acids. CDR3 region: CASSPPGEETQYF. The DNA of the CDR3 is TGTGCCAGCTCACCACCGGGAGAAGAGACCCAGTACTTC.

This chain joins TRBV5-1 and TRBJ2-4; 9 bases are a match to TRBD1. The CDR3 runs to 16 residues. CDR1 and CDR2 (germline): SGHRS, YFSETQ. The V and J ends lost 3 bases and 1 base, in that order; junction bases with no gene match: 5. In DNA, the CDR3 is TGCGCCAGCAGCTCCAGGACAGGGGCGGCCAAAAACATTCAGTACTTC. Translation: CASSSRTGAAKNIQYF.

The CDR3 reads CASSQFTGNTEAFF. The CDR3 DNA follows: TGCGCCAGCAGCCAATTTACAGGGAACACTGAAGCTTTCTTT. The rearrangement joins TRBV4-1 to TRBJ1-1; D possibly corresponds to TRBD1 (5 bases). CDR1 and CDR2 (germline): MGHRA, YSYEKL. Trimming removed 2 bases from V and 1 base from J, with 8 bases in between. CDR3 length: 14 amino acids.

V usage is TRBV5-8 and J usage is TRBJ2-4; 12 nucleotides align to TRBD2. The length of the CDR3 is 17 residues. Looked up from germline, CDR1 is SGHTS and CDR2 is YDEGEE. V lost 4 bases to trimming and J lost 2 bases; unmatched junction nucleotides: 7. In nucleotides, the CDR3 is TGTGCCAGCAGCCGAAGACTAGCGGGAGCACCCAAAAACATTCAGTACTTC. Protein: CASSRRLAGAPKNIQYF. Looking up the rest from reference TRBV5-8 and TRBJ2-4 gives the full variable domain: EAGVTQSPTHLIKTRGQQATLRCSPISGHTSVYWYQQALGLGLQFLLWYDEGEERNRGNFPPRFSGRQFPNYSSELNVNALELEDSALYLCASSRRLAGAPKNIQYFGAGTRLSVL.

The V call is TRBV5-4, the J call TRBJ2-1; the D is unclear. Germline CDR1 and CDR2: SGHNT and YYREEE (reference sequence). The V gene lost 4 bases and the J gene lost 3 bases, with 11 bases spanning the gap. This CDR3 is 14 amino acids long. Here the CDR3 reads CASSRQSDYNEQFF. Written as DNA, the CDR3 is TGTGCCAGCAGCAGGCAGAGCGACTACAATGAGCAGTTCTTC.

The rearrangement joins TRBV5-1 to TRBJ2-3, with a tentative D call TRBD1 (6 bases). This CDR3 has 12 amino acids. Looked up from germline, CDR1 is SGHRS and CDR2 is YFSETQ. V was cut by 4 bases and J by 7 bases, with 10 bases left in between. Here the CDR3 DNA reads TGCGCCAGCAGCCCCGGGACAAATACGCAGTATTTT. This translates into CASSPGTNTQYF.